This T cell receptor (beta chain) derives from a study of T-cell reconstitution after alpha-beta-depleted transplantation in children. Study-level findings and limits: Several hundred expanded graft clones reportedly were the source of alpha-beta T cells about two months after transplant.

In germline, CDR1 is DFQATT, CDR2 SNEGSKA (reference sequence). V lost 1 base and J lost 1, with 8 bases in between. CDR3 size: 13 residues. This clonotype appeared a few times. Antigen unknown. Unique molecular identifiers were built into the TCRbeta library. TCRdb re-derived calls from the PCR reads in MiXCR, one entry per CDR3 protein. The data hold a few hundred thousand distinct CDR3 sequences, with roughly 30% observed a single time. The sequences come from PBMCs, collected before TCRalphabeta/CD19-depleted stem cell transplant. The chain carries TRBV20-1 and TRBJ2-7, with TRBD1 as a possible D gene (5 bases). This TCR was recovered from a boy younger than two with Wiskott-Aldrich syndrome, due to receive a stem cell transplant. CDR3 DNA sequence: TGCAGTGCTAGAGTGCAGGGATCCTACGAGCAGTACTTC. Its translation is CSARVQGSYEQYF.